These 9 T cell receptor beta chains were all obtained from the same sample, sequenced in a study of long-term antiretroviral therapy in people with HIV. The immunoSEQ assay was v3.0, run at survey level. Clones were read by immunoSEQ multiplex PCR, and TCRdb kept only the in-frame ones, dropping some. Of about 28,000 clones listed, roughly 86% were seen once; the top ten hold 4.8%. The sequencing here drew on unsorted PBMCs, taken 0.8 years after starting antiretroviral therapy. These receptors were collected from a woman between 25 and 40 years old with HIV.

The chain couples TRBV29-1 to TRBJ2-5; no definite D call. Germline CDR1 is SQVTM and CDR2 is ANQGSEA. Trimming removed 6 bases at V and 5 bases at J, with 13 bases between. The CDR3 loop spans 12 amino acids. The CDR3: CSVNRGFETQYF. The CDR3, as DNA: TGCAGCGTCAACAGAGGATTCGAGACCCAGTACTTC.

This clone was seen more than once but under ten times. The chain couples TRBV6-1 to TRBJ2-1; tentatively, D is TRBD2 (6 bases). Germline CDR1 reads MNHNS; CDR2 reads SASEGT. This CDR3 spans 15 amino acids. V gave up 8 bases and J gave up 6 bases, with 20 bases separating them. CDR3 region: CASEGPGDGGNEQFF. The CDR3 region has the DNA TGTGCCAGCGAGGGGCCGGGAGACGGTGGCAATGAGCAGTTCTTC.

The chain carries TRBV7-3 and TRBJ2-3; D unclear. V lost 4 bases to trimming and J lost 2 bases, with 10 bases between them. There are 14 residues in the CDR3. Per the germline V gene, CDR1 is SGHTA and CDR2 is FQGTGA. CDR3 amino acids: CASSSGPPTDTQYF. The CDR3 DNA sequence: TGTGCCAGCAGCTCCGGGCCGCCCACAGATACGCAGTATTTT. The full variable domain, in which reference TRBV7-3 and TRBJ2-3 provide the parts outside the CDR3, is GAGVSQTPSNKVTEKGKYVELRCDPISGHTALYWYRQSLGQGPEFLIYFQGTGAADDSGLPNDRFFAVRPEGSVSTLKIQRTERGDSAVYLCASSSGPPTDTQYFGPGTRLTVL.

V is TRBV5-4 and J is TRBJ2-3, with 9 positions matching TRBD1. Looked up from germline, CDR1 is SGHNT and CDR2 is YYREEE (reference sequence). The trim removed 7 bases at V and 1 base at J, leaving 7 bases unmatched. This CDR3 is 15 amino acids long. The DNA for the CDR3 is TGTGCCAGCTCTACAGGGGGCGCCGGCACAGATACGCAGTATTTT. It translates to CASSTGGAGTDTQYF.

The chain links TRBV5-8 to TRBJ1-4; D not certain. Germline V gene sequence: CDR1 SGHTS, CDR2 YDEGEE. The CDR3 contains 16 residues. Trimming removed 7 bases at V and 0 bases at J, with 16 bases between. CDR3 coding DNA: TGTGCCAGCTCCCCCGGGGAAATTGCAACTAATGAAAAACTGTTTTTT. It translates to CASSPGEIATNEKLFF.

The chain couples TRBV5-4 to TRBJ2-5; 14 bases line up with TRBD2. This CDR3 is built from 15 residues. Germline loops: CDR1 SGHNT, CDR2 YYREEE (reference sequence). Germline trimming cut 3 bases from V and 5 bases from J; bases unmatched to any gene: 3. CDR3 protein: CASSSRLAGGETQYF. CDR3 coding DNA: TGTGCCAGCAGCTCCCGACTAGCGGGAGGGGAGACCCAGTACTTC.

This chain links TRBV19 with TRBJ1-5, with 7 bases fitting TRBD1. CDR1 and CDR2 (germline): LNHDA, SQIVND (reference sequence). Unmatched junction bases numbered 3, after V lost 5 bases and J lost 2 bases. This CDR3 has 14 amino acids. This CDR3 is CASSEDRGNQPQHF. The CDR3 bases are TGTGCCAGTAGTGAAGACAGGGGCAATCAGCCCCAGCATTTT.

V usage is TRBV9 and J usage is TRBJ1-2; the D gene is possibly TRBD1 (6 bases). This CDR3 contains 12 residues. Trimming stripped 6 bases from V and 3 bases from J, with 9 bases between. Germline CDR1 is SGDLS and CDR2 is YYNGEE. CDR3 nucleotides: TGTGCCAGCACCGGACAGCACTATGGCTACACCTTC. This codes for CASTGQHYGYTF.

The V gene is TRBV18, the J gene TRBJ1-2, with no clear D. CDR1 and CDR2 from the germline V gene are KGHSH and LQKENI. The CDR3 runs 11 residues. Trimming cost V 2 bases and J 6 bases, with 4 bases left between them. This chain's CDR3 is CASSPGDGYTF. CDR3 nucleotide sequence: TGTGCCAGCTCACCAGGCGATGGCTACACCTTC.